These 11 T cell receptor beta chains came from one sample sequenced in a study of blood T cell repertoires in COVID-19. The protocol was immunoSEQ multiplex PCR, while the TCRdb copy is restricted to in-frame clones and leaves out a portion. The repertoire has 200,000 to 300,000 clones, around 88% of them found once; the top ten carry 2.5% to 3.5%. Material for sequencing was PBMCs or T cells enriched from blood (not recorded which). These receptors came from a middle-aged woman with acute COVID-19.

With respect to this clone: This sample includes further DNA sequences coding for the same CDR3. V gene TRBV5-6 combines with J gene TRBJ2-6, with unresolved D. This CDR3 has 15 amino acids. V was trimmed by 0 bases and J by 0 bases, leaving 4 bases between them. CDR1 and CDR2 from the germline V gene are SGHDT and YYEEEE. The CDR3 nucleotides are TGTGCCAGCAGCTTGGCCGGCTCTGGGGCCAACGTCCTGACTTTC. It translates to CASSLAGSGANVLTF.

This CDR3 is CASSLRDNYGYTF. The CDR3 DNA follows: TGTGCCAGTAGTCTCAGGGATAACTATGGCTACACCTTC. This chain joins TRBV19 and TRBJ1-2, with D possibly being TRBD1 (5 bases). The CDR3 runs 13 residues. The germline gives CDR1 LNHDA, CDR2 SQIVND (reference sequence). V was shortened by 5 bases and J by 1 base, with 8 bases between the two germline ends.

V usage is TRBV7-9 and J usage is TRBJ2-1; D is perhaps TRBD2 (5 bases). Germline V gene lookup returns CDR1 SEHNR and CDR2 FQNEAQ (reference sequence). Trimming left V 1 base short and J 8 bases short, with 9 bases between. The CDR3 extends over 13 amino acids. This CDR3 reads CASSLERADEQFF. The CDR3 bases are TGTGCCAGCAGCTTAGAGAGGGCCGATGAGCAGTTCTTC. Using reference TRBV7-9 and TRBJ2-1 for the parts outside the CDR3, the full variable domain is DTGVSQNPRHKITKRGQNVTFRCDPISEHNRLYWYRQTLGQGPEFLTYFQNEAQLEKSRLLSDRFSAERPKGSFSTLEIQRTEQGDSAMYLCASSLERADEQFFGPGTRLTVL.

Worth noting for this clone: An end of the junction does not agree with germline; a read error may underlie this. The chain is built from TRBV7-7 and TRBJ2-1; D perhaps matches TRBD2 (5 bases). This CDR3 spans 16 amino acids. CDR1 is SSHAT, CDR2 FNYEAQ, per germline (reference sequence). CDR3 residues: CASSPDMRAQVDEQFF. Written as DNA, the CDR3 is TGTGCTAGCAGCCCCGATATGAGGGCCCAGGTAGATGAGCAGTTCTTC.

V and J are TRBV27 and TRBJ2-7; 10 bases are shared with TRBD2. With V trimmed by 3 bases and J by 3 bases, 2 bases remained unmatched. The CDR3 is made up of 14 amino acids. Germline V gene sequence: CDR1 MNHEY, CDR2 SMNVEV (reference sequence). Here the CDR3 reads CASSLLAGGYEQYF. CDR3 sequence (DNA): TGTGCCAGCAGTTTGTTAGCGGGGGGCTACGAGCAGTACTTC.

The chain uses TRBV2 and TRBJ2-7, with 7 bases lining up with TRBD1. Germline lookup yields CDR1 SNHLY and CDR2 FYNNEI. CDR3 length: 15 amino acids. After removal of 6 bases from V and 4 bases from J, the junction contained 12 bases not matched to a gene. CDR3 DNA sequence: TGTGCCAGCAGAGAGGGACAGTTCGACGGGTACGAGCAGTACTTC. It is translated as CASREGQFDGYEQYF.

This clone was seen a single time. J is TRBJ2-3 and V is TRBV21-1; TRBD1, the table's D call, lacks a check against the DNA. TRBV21-1 is described as a pseudogene. The CDR3 covers 15 residues. CDR3 sequence: CASSTRQGLTDTQYF. CDR3 bases: TGTGCCAGCAGCACGCGACAGGGGTTGACAGATACGCAGTATTTT.

J is TRBJ2-1 and V is TRBV9, with D unresolved. The germline V gene encodes CDR1 SGDLS and CDR2 YYNGEE. There are 14 residues in the CDR3. V lost 0 bases and J 2 bases, leaving 6 bases between the germline ends. The CDR3 region is CASSVVLAYNEQFF. The DNA for the CDR3 is TGTGCCAGCAGCGTAGTGCTAGCCTACAATGAGCAGTTCTTC.

This clone was seen only once. CDR3 protein: CASSLASGNEQFF. CDR3 bases: TGTGCCAGCAGCTTAGCGTCCGGGAATGAGCAGTTCTTC. The genes are TRBV11-1 and TRBJ2-1; D unclear. CDR1 and CDR2 (germline): SGHAT, FQDESV (reference sequence). The CDR3 is made up of 13 amino acids. V lost 0 bases, J lost 7 bases, and 7 bases lay in between.

The V and J genes are TRBV4-2 and TRBJ2-3; D is possibly TRBD2 (5 bases). This CDR3 spans 14 amino acids. Trimming removed 4 bases from V and 5 bases from J, with 13 bases in between. In germline, CDR1 is LGHNA, CDR2 YNFKEQ. The CDR3 nucleotides are TGTGCCAGCAGCCTGGCCGGAGGAGGAGATACGCAGTATTTT. Translated, it gives CASSLAGGGDTQYF.

V usage is TRBV7-9 and J usage is TRBJ1-2; weak D call: TRBD1 (5 bases). Germline V gives CDR1 SEHNR, CDR2 FQNEAQ (reference sequence). V was pared by 5 bases and J by 5 bases, with 12 bases between. The CDR3 loop spans 13 amino acids. CDR3 amino acids: CASSPGGEYGYTF. The CDR3 nucleotides read TGTGCCAGCAGCCCTGGAGGGGAGTATGGCTACACCTTC.